One T cell receptor (beta chain) is described in this entry. In the authors' workflow: ImmunoSEQ gave junction-only sequences without quality scores, so filtering differed. Profiled with immunoSEQ multiplex PCR; TCRdb holds only in-frame clones, not every one. V, J and clone size derive from that table, while D and trimming were established from the DNA sequence. The sample includes roughly 2.2 million clones, over 90% of them seen just once. This entry is derived from a study of shared clonotypes between healthy human individuals. Donors included only healthy HIV-negative adults lacking recent acute infections or vaccinations. Donors comprised only Caucasian adults living in Nashville, Tennessee. A split of CD4+ cells into CD45RA+ naive and CD45RA-negative memory subsets was performed. This receptor was taken from a man between 18 and 29 years old in good health. Some clones in this sample may be carry-over from other donors' samples. The sequenced material came from naive CD4+ T cells from PBMCs. Subset reported: CD45RA+ positively selected.

The CDR3 bases are TGCGCCAGCAGCTTCGGCAGGGGTGGAAGCTGGGGCACTGAAGCTTTCTTT. This codes for CASSFGRGGSWGTEAFF. This chain joins TRBV5-1 and TRBJ1-1; D is perhaps TRBD1 (6 bases). V lost 2 bases and J 4 bases, leaving 21 bases between the germline ends. CDR3 length: 17 residues. CDR1 SGHRS and CDR2 YFSETQ come from the germline V gene.